This TCR beta chain emerged from a study of T cell repertoires in cytomegalovirus infection. Study context: It can be stated that public TCR beta signatures indicated CMV infection as well as a matching HLA type.

This clonotype was counted between two and nine times. Antigen unknown. Study findings and constraints: Predominance within the ex vivo response was attributable to HLA-C-restricted CMV-specific TCR beta clonotypes. Summed public TCR beta family frequency identified CMV carriers bearing the relevant HLA.

TCRdb called the reads again in MiXCR, with one record for every CDR3 protein. This sample carries more than 500,000 distinct CDR3 sequences, approximately 15% of them seen once, and the ten largest clones take roughly a quarter. The CDR3 spans 14 residues. Germline CDR1 reads SGHDT; CDR2 reads YYEEEE. The ends were cut back, 7 bases at V and 6 bases at J, with 17 bases in the middle. The sample was CD8+ T cells from PBMCs. This sequence was found in a human donor in good health (CMV status not recorded). Some clones in this sample may be carry-over from other donors' samples. The chain uses TRBV5-6 and TRBJ1-5; a weak D match, TRBD1 (6 bases). CDR3 bases: TGTGCCAGCTCCCCGCGGGGGGGCAGTCAGCCCCAGCATTTT. It codes for CASSPRGGSQPQHF.